The 5 T cell receptor beta chains in this list originate from one sample, sequenced in a study of CD8+CD57+ T cells in acquired aplastic anemia. The study profiled TCR beta VDJ and CDR3 using genomic DNA as template. A single record per CDR3 protein comes from TCRdb applying MiXCR to the reads. This table holds 150,000 or so distinct CDR3 sequences, roughly 43% found once. Patients who underwent sequencing had shown CD8+CD57+ cell expansion by flow cytometry. Sequenced input: sorted CD4+, CD8+, or CD8+CD57+ T cells (not recorded which) from PBMCs. Source of these receptors: a human donor with aplastic anemia.

This clonotype has a count of ten or more. The chain couples TRBV12-3 or TRBV12-4 to TRBJ2-7; TRBD2 aligns across 9 bases. This CDR3 contains 13 residues. Trimming at V came to 3 bases and at J to 6 bases, leaving 3 bases not matched to a gene. The CDR3 DNA sequence: TGTGCCAGCAGTTTTATTAGCGGGAGCGAGCAGTACTTC. Its translation: CASSFISGSEQYF.

Many counts were recorded for this clonotype. The V call is TRBV30, the J call TRBJ2-7; TRBD1 aligns across 8 bases. The CDR3 spans 13 residues. Germline lookup yields CDR1 GTSNPN and CDR2 SVGIG (reference sequence). V shed 5 bases, J shed 3 bases, and the junction held 6 bases outside the gene matches. CDR3 protein: CAWGRTGRYEQYF. The CDR3, as DNA: TGTGCCTGGGGTCGGACAGGGCGCTACGAGCAGTACTTC.

This clonotype has only a few counts. Given a much more abundant clone one base away, this may be a read error. This rearrangement joins TRBV10-3 to TRBJ2-1, with 10 bases that match TRBD2. Per germline, CDR1 ENHRY and CDR2 SYGVKD. V was clipped by 6 bases and J by 8 bases; unmatched bases: 7. The CDR3 totals 14 residues. CDR3 sequence: CAIRASGSDDEQFF. The DNA of the CDR3 is TGTGCCATCAGGGCTAGCGGGAGTGACGATGAGCAGTTCTTC.

With respect to this clonotype: This is likely a read error, given that the CDR3 carries no conserved phenylalanine or tryptophan at its end. This rearrangement joins TRBV19 to TRBJ1-2, with D maybe TRBD1 (5 bases). Trimming removed 5 bases from V and 5 bases from J, with 18 bases in between. This CDR3 is 15 amino acids long. Per the germline V gene, CDR1 is LNHDA and CDR2 is SQIVND (reference sequence). The CDR3 sequence: CASSARVREGYGYTS. In nucleotides, the CDR3 is TGTGCCAGTAGTGCCCGAGTCAGGGAGGGATATGGCTACACCTCC.

In the case of this clonotype: A much larger clone sits a single nucleotide away, making a read error possible. The V call is TRBV27, the J call TRBJ2-7; 9 nucleotides agree with TRBD1. Germline V gives CDR1 MNHEY, CDR2 SMNVEV (reference sequence). This CDR3 spans 16 amino acids. CDR3 nucleotides: TGTGCCAGCAGTCCAGTACCGGGACAGGGTCTGTACGACCAGTACTTC. This sequence encodes CASSPVPGQGLYDQYF.